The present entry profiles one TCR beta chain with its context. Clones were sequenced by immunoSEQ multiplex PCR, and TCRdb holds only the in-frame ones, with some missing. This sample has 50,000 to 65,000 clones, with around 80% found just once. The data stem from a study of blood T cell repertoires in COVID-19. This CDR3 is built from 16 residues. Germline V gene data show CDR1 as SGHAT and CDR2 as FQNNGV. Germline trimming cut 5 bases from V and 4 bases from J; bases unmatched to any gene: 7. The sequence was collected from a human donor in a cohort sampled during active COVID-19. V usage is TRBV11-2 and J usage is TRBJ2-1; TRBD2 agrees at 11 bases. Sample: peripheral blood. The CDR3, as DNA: TGTGCCAGCAGCCCAGCTTCTAGCGGGGGGTACAATGAGCAGTTCTTC. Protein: CASSPASSGGYNEQFF.